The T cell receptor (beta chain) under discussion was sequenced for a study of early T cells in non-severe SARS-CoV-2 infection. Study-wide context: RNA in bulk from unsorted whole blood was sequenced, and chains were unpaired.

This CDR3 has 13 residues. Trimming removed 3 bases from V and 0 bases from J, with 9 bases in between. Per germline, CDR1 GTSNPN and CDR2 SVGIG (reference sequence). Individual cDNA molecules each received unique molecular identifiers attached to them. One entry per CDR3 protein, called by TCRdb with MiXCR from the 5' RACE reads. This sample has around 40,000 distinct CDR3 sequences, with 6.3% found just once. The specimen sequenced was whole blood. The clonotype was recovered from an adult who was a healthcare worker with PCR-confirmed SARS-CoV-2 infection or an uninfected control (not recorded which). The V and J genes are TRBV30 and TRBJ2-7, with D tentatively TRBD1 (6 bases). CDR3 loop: CAWRDSNSYEQYF. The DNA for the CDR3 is TGTGCCTGGAGGGACAGTAACTCCTACGAGCAGTACTTC. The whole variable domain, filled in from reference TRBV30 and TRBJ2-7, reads SQTIHQWPATLVQPVGSPLSLECTVEGTSNPNLYWYRQAAGRGLQLLFYSVGIGQISSEVPQNLSASRPQDRQFILSSKKLLLSDSGFYLCAWRDSNSYEQYFGPGTRLTVT.